This T cell receptor (beta chain) was sequenced for a study of blood T cell repertoires in COVID-19 (dated by TCRdb to 2019 to 2021). Turning to the overall study: The collaborator samples originated in the United States, Italy and Spain and spanned the acute and convalescent phases of COVID-19. The prospective study material was composed of cDNA or gDNA derived from T cells, B-cell-depleted T cells, or PBMCs. Subjects who had been exposed to COVID-19, were actively infected with it, or had recovered from it provided the deeply sampled blood TCRbeta repertoires that made up the dataset. A freely available public database, intended as a resource for researchers studying the immune response to SARS-CoV-2, is where the repertoires were released. The samples were drawn from two sources: the first 160 participants of the ongoing ImmuneRACE study, and 1,000 to 1,500 subjects contributed by 6 global collaborators. A de-identified subject ID, COVID-19 status, age in years and sex were almost always included in the sample metadata. Where available, HLA class I and class II types were obtained from metadata supplied by the sample provider rather than from assay-based typing.

Details on this clone: The antigen it recognizes is unknown. Base-call qualities are not available, and no considerably larger clone is one nucleotide away.

TCRbeta CDR3 regions were amplified from genomic DNA by means of the immunoSEQ Assay, a bias-controlled multiplex PCR. Per the source publication's procedure: Nucleated cell counts per sample were estimated from amplification of reference gene primers within the assay. To quantify the absolute abundance of each unique TCRbeta CDR3 rearrangement, sequence reads were collapsed and filtered. Productive Simpson clonality was computed per sample as the square root of Simpson's diversity index over productive rearrangements. Drawn from immuneACCESS, this table holds only the in-frame rearrangements with V and J called that TCRdb kept. Clones are partly lost; checked studies trace under half to an unresolved V gene and leave the rest unexplained. V and J calls and clone size are given by that table; D and trimming were obtained from the DNA. The sample table shows 150,000 or so clones, and about nine tenths are seen once. Roughly 24% of the sample rests with the top ten.

The investigation overall reported the following: How much clinical and demographic metadata was included differed by source and by participant, and the metadata was provided uncurated.

The collaborating institutions used their own protocols to collect whole blood in K2EDTA tubes. For TCRbeta analysis, collaborators shipped samples in one of three forms: frozen whole blood, isolated PBMCs, or DNA extracted from either of those sample types. This clonotype was obtained from a man between 60 and 75 years old with acute or convalescent COVID-19. The material sequenced was peripheral blood.

In nucleotides, the sequence is TGTGCCAGCAGCTCACACGCCGATGGCTACACCTTC. This encodes CASSSHADGYTF. The V and J segments used are TRBV7-8 and TRBJ1-2; the D gene assignment is ambiguous. The CDR3 covers 12 residues, taking in both the cysteine and the phenylalanine. Only CDR3 DNA remains: 36 bases, in frame from the first base. The germline V gene gives CDR1 as SGHVS and CDR2 as FQNEAQ. V is cut by 4 bases and J by 6 bases, and the space between the germline ends is 9 bases.